This passage covers 16 T cell receptor beta chains from one sample sequenced in a study of cytomegalovirus exposure and HLA in healthy donors. PCR employed 60 Vbeta and 13 Jbeta primers. Sequencing was performed with immunoSEQ multiplex PCR; in TCRdb, only in-frame clones are kept and a portion is missing. The sample yields tens of thousands of clones, approximately 78% seen once. Input material: PBMCs. These receptors were collected from a woman between 25 and 40 years old in good health and CMV-seronegative.

The chain is built from TRBV28 and TRBJ1-4, with 9 bases aligning to TRBD1. This CDR3 comprises 16 residues. Germline values: CDR1 MDHEN, CDR2 SYDVKM. Unmatched junction bases numbered 6, after V lost 3 bases and J lost 4 bases. Written as DNA, the CDR3 is TGTGCCAGCAGTTTTCTGTCGGGACAGGGTAATGAAAAACTGTTTTTT. Translated: CASSFLSGQGNEKLFF.

Turning to this clone: Germline and junction disagree at one end, which may indicate a read error. The V gene is TRBV7-9, the J gene TRBJ2-2; D is perhaps TRBD2 (5 bases). The germline V gene has CDR1 SEHNR and CDR2 FQNEAQ (reference sequence). The CDR3 is 15 amino acids. CDR3 amino acids: CSSSLGSYEGGELFF. CDR3 nucleotide sequence: TGTTCCAGCAGCTTAGGGTCCTACGAGGGCGGGGAGCTGTTTTTT. The whole variable domain, filled in from reference TRBV7-9 and TRBJ2-2, reads DTGVSQNPRHKITKRGQNVTFRCDPISEHNRLYWYRQTLGQGPEFLTYFQNEAQLEKSRLLSDRFSAERPKGSFSTLEIQRTEQGDSAMYLCSSSLGSYEGGELFFGEGSRLTVL.

The chain uses TRBV28 and TRBJ2-7; 9 positions agree with TRBD1. V lost 7 bases, J lost 5 bases, and 6 bases stayed unmatched. The CDR3 contains 13 residues. Per the germline V gene, CDR1 is MDHEN and CDR2 is SYDVKM. DNA for the CDR3: TGTGCCAGCAACCGGGACAGGGTCAACGAGCAGTACTTC. Encoded protein: CASNRDRVNEQYF.

This rearrangement joins TRBV14 to TRBJ1-1; TRBD1 aligns across 7 bases. The V segment lost 7 bases and the J segment 5 bases; nucleotides outside the gene matches: 10. The length of the CDR3 is 14 residues. The germline V gene encodes CDR1 SGHDN and CDR2 FVKESK. CDR3 DNA sequence: TGTGCCAGCAATTCCCAGGGGGGACGGACTGAAGCTTTCTTT. Its translation is CASNSQGGRTEAFF.

Points on this clone: Other nucleotide sequences in the sample specify the same CDR3. The V and J genes are TRBV2 and TRBJ2-2; TRBD2 aligns across 9 bases. The CDR3 extends over 17 amino acids. CDR1 SNHLY and CDR2 FYNNEI come from the germline V gene. After removal of 0 bases from V and 4 bases from J, the junction contained 6 bases not matched to a gene. The CDR3 sequence is CASSEARAGGPTGELFF. CDR3 DNA: TGTGCCAGCAGTGAAGCTCGAGCGGGGGGACCCACCGGGGAGCTGTTTTTT.

The chain recombines TRBV6-5 with TRBJ2-1; 10 nucleotides match TRBD2. Germline V gene lookup returns CDR1 MNHEY and CDR2 SVGAGI. Germline trimming cut 6 bases from V and 12 bases from J; bases unmatched to any gene: 8. CDR3 size: 13 residues. CDR3: CASSRMLAGGQFF. The CDR3 DNA reads as TGTGCCAGCAGCAGGATGTTAGCGGGAGGGCAGTTCTTC.

This clone was observed a single time. The chain has TRBV10-1 and TRBJ2-1, with 7 bases fitting TRBD2. The CDR3 is 15 amino acids. V shed 6 bases, J shed 8 bases, and the junction held 13 bases outside the gene matches. Germline-derived CDR1 and CDR2 are WNHNN and SYGVQD (reference sequence). This chain's CDR3 is CASRRVAGDRHEQFF. The CDR3 nucleotides are TGCGCCAGCAGGAGGGTGGCGGGGGACCGCCATGAGCAGTTCTTC.

V is TRBV25-1 and J is TRBJ1-6, with D perhaps TRBD1 (6 bases). Trimming shortened V by 6 bases and J by 4 bases, and 16 bases separated the two germline ends. The CDR3 has 16 amino acids. Germline V lookup: CDR1 MGHDK, CDR2 SYGVNS. The CDR3 nucleotides are TGTGCCAGCAGGCGAACAGGGAACTCTTATAATTCACCCCTCCACTTT. The encoded protein is CASRRTGNSYNSPLHF. The whole variable domain, filled in from reference TRBV25-1 and TRBJ1-6, reads EADIYQTPRYLVIGTGKKITLECSQTMGHDKMYWYQQDPGMELHLIHYSYGVNSTEKGDLSSESTVSRIRTEHFPLTLESARPSHTSQYLCASRRTGNSYNSPLHFGNGTRLTVT.

This chain joins TRBV4-1 and TRBJ2-1; 8 bases fit TRBD2. Per germline, CDR1 MGHRA and CDR2 YSYEKL. The CDR3 covers 16 residues. Trimming cost V 0 bases and J 8 bases; bases outside gene matches: 9. The DNA for the CDR3 is TGCGCCAGCAGCCAAGACCCCAGCGGGGGCCCCCATGAGCAGTTCTTC. This gives the protein CASSQDPSGGPHEQFF.

The chain has TRBV5-8 and TRBJ1-6, with D unclear. The CDR3 is 17 amino acids. The V end lost 0 bases, the J end lost 1 base, and 11 bases lay between the germline ends. Germline values: CDR1 SGHTS, CDR2 YDEGEE. The CDR3, as DNA: TGTGCCAGCAGCTTGGTTAGGGAGTCGTCCTATAATTCACCCCTCCACTTT. Translating gives CASSLVRESSYNSPLHF.

This rearrangement joins TRBV11-2 to TRBJ2-5, with a weak D call TRBD1 (5 bases). The CDR3 runs 13 residues. Germline V CDR1 and CDR2: SGHAT, FQNNGV. V lost 5 bases and J lost 2, with 9 bases in between. DNA for the CDR3: TGTGCCAGCAGCCCAGGACATCAAGAGACCCAGTACTTC. Protein sequence: CASSPGHQETQYF.

This clone has a handful of counts. The V gene is TRBV11-2, the J gene TRBJ2-5; possible D gene TRBD2, 7 bases. The CDR3 covers 15 residues. Per the germline V gene, CDR1 is SGHAT and CDR2 is FQNNGV. Trimming shortened V by 1 base and J by 5 bases, and 14 bases separated the two germline ends. The CDR3 DNA sequence: TGTGCCAGCAGCTTAGGAGCGGGACACCGGGAGACCCAGTACTTC. The encoded protein is CASSLGAGHRETQYF.

CDR3 nucleotide sequence: TGTGCCAGCAGTTCCCGGCGGGGGCTAGGCTATGGCTACACCTTC. Protein: CASSSRRGLGYGYTF. The chain has TRBV6-5 and TRBJ1-2; possible D gene TRBD1, 6 bases. This CDR3 has 15 amino acids. Trimming cost V 4 bases and J 4 bases, with 16 bases left between them. Germline loops: CDR1 MNHEY, CDR2 SVGAGI.

J is TRBJ1-1 and V is TRBV19; D remains ambiguous. The V gene's germline CDR1 is LNHDA and CDR2 SQIVND (reference sequence). V gave up 0 bases and J gave up 0 bases, with 8 bases separating them. The CDR3 has 15 residues. The CDR3 loop is CASSIELFVNTEAFF. CDR3 coding DNA: TGTGCCAGTAGTATAGAACTCTTTGTGAACACTGAAGCTTTCTTT.

The chain joins TRBV27 to TRBJ1-1; D call uncertain. The germline V gene has CDR1 MNHEY and CDR2 SMNVEV (reference sequence). V was cut by 5 bases and J by 1 base, with 14 bases left in between. The CDR3 runs 15 residues. The CDR3 nucleotides are TGTGCCAGCAGTGGCCGGGGTTCAGAGAACACTGAAGCTTTCTTT. Its protein is CASSGRGSENTEAFF.

The chain carries TRBV19 and TRBJ2-7; perhaps TRBD1 as D (6 bases). The germline V gene has CDR1 LNHDA and CDR2 SQIVND (reference sequence). The CDR3 consists of 13 residues. Trimming removed 4 bases from V and 5 bases from J, with 12 bases in between. The CDR3 sequence: CASSRQDWNEQYF. Written as DNA, the CDR3 is TGTGCCAGTAGTAGACAGGACTGGAACGAGCAGTACTTC.